This T cell receptor (beta chain) was recorded in a study of T cells and Merkel cell carcinoma outcomes. Study results and limitations: Merkel cell carcinoma outcomes were reportedly predicted by repertoire and T-cell density.

TCRdb keeps only in-frame clones here, not all; method: immunoSEQ multiplex PCR. Of 5,500 to 7,500 clones in the sample, 90% are singletons; the top ten hold 2.5% to 3%. Of note for this clone: Its target is not known.

Unmatched junction bases numbered 9, after V lost 4 bases and J lost 5 bases. Germline V CDR1 and CDR2: SGDLS, YYNGEE. The CDR3 sequence is 16 residues long. V is TRBV9 and J is TRBJ2-2; 9 bases are a match to TRBD2. The TCR was taken from a human donor with Merkel cell carcinoma. Sequencing was done on a sample of tumor tissue from Merkel cell carcinoma. CDR3: CASSLTLAGWTGELFF. The CDR3 nucleotides are TGTGCCAGCAGCCTAACCCTAGCGGGGTGGACCGGGGAGCTGTTTTTT.